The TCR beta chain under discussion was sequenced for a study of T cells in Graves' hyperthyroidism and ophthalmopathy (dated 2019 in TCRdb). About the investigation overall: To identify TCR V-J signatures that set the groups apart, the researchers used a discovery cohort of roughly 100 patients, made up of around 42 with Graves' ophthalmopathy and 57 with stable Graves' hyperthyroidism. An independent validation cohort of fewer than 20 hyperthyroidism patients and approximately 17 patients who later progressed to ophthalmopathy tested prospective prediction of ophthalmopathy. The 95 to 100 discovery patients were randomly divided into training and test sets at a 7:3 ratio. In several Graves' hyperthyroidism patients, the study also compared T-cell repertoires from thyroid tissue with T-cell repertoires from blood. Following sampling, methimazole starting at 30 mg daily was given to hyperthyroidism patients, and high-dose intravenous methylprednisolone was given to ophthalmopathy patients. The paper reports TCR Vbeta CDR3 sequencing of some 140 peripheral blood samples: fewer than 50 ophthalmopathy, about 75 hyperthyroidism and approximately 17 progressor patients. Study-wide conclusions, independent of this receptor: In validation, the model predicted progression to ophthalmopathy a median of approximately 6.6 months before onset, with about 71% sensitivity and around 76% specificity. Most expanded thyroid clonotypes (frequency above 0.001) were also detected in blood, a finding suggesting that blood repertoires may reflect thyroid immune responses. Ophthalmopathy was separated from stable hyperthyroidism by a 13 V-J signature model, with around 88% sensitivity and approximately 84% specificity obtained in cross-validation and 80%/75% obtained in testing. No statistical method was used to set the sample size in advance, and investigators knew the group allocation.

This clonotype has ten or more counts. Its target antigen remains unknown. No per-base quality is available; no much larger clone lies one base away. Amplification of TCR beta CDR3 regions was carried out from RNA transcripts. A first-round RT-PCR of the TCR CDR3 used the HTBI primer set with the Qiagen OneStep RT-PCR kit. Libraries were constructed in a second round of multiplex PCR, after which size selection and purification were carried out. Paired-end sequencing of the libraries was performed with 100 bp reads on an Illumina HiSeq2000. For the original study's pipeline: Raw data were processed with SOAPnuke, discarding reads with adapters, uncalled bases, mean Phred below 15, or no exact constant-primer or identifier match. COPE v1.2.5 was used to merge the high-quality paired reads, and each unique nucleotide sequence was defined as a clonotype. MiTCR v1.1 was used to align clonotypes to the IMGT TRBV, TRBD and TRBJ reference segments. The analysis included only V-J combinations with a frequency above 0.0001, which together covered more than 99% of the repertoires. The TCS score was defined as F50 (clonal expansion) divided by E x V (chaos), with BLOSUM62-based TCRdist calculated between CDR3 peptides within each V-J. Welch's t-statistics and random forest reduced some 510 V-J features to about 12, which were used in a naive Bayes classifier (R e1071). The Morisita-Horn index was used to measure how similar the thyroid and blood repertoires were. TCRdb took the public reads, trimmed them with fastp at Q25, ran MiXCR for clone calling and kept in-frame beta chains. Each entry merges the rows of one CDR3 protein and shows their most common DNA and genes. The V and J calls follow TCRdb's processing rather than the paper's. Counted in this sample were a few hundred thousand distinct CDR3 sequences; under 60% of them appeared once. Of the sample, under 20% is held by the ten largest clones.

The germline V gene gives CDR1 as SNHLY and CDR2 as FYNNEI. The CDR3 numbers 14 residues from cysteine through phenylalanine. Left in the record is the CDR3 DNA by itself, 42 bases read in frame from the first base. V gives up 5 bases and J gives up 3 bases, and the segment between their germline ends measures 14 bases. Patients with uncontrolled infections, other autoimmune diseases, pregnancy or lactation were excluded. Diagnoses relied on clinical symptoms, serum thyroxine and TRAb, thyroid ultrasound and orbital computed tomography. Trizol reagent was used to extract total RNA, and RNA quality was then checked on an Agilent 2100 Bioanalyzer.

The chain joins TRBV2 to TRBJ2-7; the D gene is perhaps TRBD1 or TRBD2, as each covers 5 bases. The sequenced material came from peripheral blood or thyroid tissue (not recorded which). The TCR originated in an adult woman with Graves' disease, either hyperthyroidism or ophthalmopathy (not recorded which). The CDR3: CASSRDPGSYEQYF. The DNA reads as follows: TGTGCCAGCAGTCGGGATCCAGGGAGCTACGAGCAGTACTTC.